The entry below gives a single T cell receptor (beta chain) sequence along with its context. The target antigen is unknown. The sample originates from a study of cytomegalovirus exposure and HLA in healthy donors. In the study overall: HLA-typed donors were the source of approximately 85 million unique TCRs held in an early data release. Regarding the study as a whole: Several V segments, TRBV6-2 and TRBV6-3 among them, could not be told apart and were dropped.

PCR was performed using 60 Vbeta and 13 Jbeta primers. The method was immunoSEQ multiplex PCR; TCRdb's version includes in-frame clones alone and lacks a portion of them. Among 150,000 to 200,000 clones listed, 82% were seen once. This CDR3 comprises 14 residues. Germline V gives CDR1 ENHRY, CDR2 SYGVKD. V was shortened by 4 bases and J by 3 bases, with 10 bases between the two germline ends. The sequence was collected from a woman aged 18-29 years in good health and CMV-seronegative. The chain couples TRBV10-3 to TRBJ1-3; no clear D. Specimen: PBMCs. The CDR3 bases are TGTGCCATCAGTGCGCTGGAGGGTGGAAACACCATATATTTT. It encodes CAISALEGGNTIYF.